This TCR beta chain is drawn from a study of T cell repertoires in cytomegalovirus infection. Comment on this clonotype: Its antigen is unknown.

This CDR3 has 13 residues. Per the germline V gene, CDR1 is SNHLY and CDR2 is FYNNEI. Trimming cost V 7 bases and J 2 bases, with 12 bases left between them. MiXCR, applied by TCRdb to the reads, yields one record per CDR3 protein. This sample has fewer than 1,000,000 distinct CDR3 sequences, with less than 40% found just once. Material: cultured CD8+ T cells from PBMCs, obtained from culture after CMV antigen stimulation. V usage is TRBV2 and J usage is TRBJ2-7; unclear D gene. This TCR derives from a human donor in good health (CMV status not recorded). Some clones in this sample may be carry-over from other donors' samples. The CDR3 bases are TGTGCCAGCATTCTTAACAACCCCTACGAGCAGTACTTC. Translating gives CASILNNPYEQYF.